This TCR beta chain stems from a study of blood T cell repertoires in COVID-19. Study overall: Acute-phase and convalescent COVID-19 samples originated in the United States, Italy and Spain. Sources were T cells, B-cell-depleted T cells, or PBMCs; the material itself was cDNA or gDNA.

This clone was detected only a few times. Cohorts were determined from participant-reported clinical history. The CDR3 has 19 residues. Germline lookup yields CDR1 ENHRY and CDR2 SYGVKD. The V end was cut by 2 bases, the J end by 9 bases, with 29 bases between. Sequencing was performed with immunoSEQ multiplex PCR; in TCRdb, only in-frame clones are kept and a portion is missing. The table shows around 390,000 clones, with about 86% occurring only once. Input material: PBMCs or T cells enriched from blood (not recorded which). The sequence derives from a woman in her 50s who had recovered from COVID-19. The chain recombines TRBV10-3 with TRBJ1-5; D is perhaps TRBD1 (6 bases). The CDR3 sequence: CAISEGPLLIGTRNGPQHF. The DNA for the CDR3 is TGTGCCATCAGTGAGGGTCCGTTATTAATCGGGACAAGGAACGGGCCCCAGCATTTT.